A selection of T cell receptor beta chains follows, all from one sample in a study of blood T cells in healthy people across ages. TCRdb redid the calling of the 5' RACE reads with MiXCR, one entry per CDR3 protein. The table has hundreds of thousands of distinct CDR3 sequences, more than 40% seen once; the top ten hold roughly 19%. Material: blood. Every receptor here comes from a man aged 55 to 69 in good health. Both conserved end residues are trimmed from each CDR3.

TRBV6-6	ASSYSGGGSGAF
TRBV18	ASSLAGRGQETQY
TRBV11-3	ASTSSGLQETQY
TRBV20-1	SAYPQGTSPLH
TRBV7-3	ASSSQTSGGEQF
TRBV24-1	ATSDHATESETQY
TRBV29-1	SVAQGEETQY
TRBV20-1	SASRGQGQETQY
TRBV5-1	ASSLPGQSYEQY
TRBV28	ASRPPNEKPF
TRBV18	ASSSPEEKLF
TRBV5-6	ASSLGGGIRETQY
TRBV24-1	ATSDRKAPRTDTQY
TRBV2	ASSPLLAGEQF
TRBV7-3	ASSFRTGERQY
TRBV5-6	ASSWRTGGPAYNEQF
TRBV11-1	ASSYGTSVDYEQY